What follows are 6 T cell receptor beta chains derived from one specimen sequenced in a study of preoperative IRX-2 immunotherapy in early breast cancer. The method was immunoSEQ multiplex PCR; TCRdb's version includes in-frame clones alone and lacks a portion of them. The sample lists roughly 93,000 clones; roughly 85% were seen once. Documented treatment: preoperative locoregional IRX-2 cytokine immunotherapy. The specimen was tumor tissue, collected after IRX-2 immunotherapy. Every receptor here comes from a human donor with breast cancer.

This clone has only one observation. V gene TRBV28 combines with J gene TRBJ2-3; 9 nucleotides line up with TRBD2. CDR3 length equals 13 residues. V trimming: 9 bases; J trimming: 5 bases; junction bases outside the gene matches: 6. Germline V gene lookup returns CDR1 MDHEN and CDR2 SYDVKM. CDR3 amino acids: CASNSGGKDTQYF. CDR3 bases: TGTGCCAGTAACAGCGGGGGGAAAGATACGCAGTATTTT.

V and J are TRBV11-3 and TRBJ1-1; D is uncertain. Germline lookup yields CDR1 SGHNT and CDR2 YENEEA. V gave up 1 base and J gave up 0 bases, with 6 bases separating them. The CDR3 covers 14 residues. The CDR3 here is CASSLVGLNTEAFF. CDR3 sequence (DNA): TGTGCCAGCAGCTTAGTAGGACTGAACACTGAAGCTTTCTTT.

The chain recombines TRBV6-8 with TRBJ1-5; the D gene is possibly TRBD1 (6 bases). The CDR3 has 14 residues. V gave up 6 bases and J gave up 4 bases, with 13 bases separating them. Germline V gene lookup returns CDR1 MNHGY and CDR2 SAAAGT. The CDR3 protein is CASSSGGLNQPQHF. In DNA form, the CDR3 reads TGTGCCAGCAGCTCCGGGGGGCTAAATCAGCCCCAGCATTTT.

This clone was observed once. The gene calls are TRBV7-1 and TRBJ2-1; 9 nucleotides line up with TRBD1. TRBV7-1 carries the ORF label, with uncertain function. This CDR3 is 19 amino acids long. Unmatched junction bases numbered 20, after V lost 4 bases and J lost 7 bases. CDR3: CASSLVGWTGELRGNEQFF. CDR3 DNA sequence: TGTGCCAGCAGCTTAGTAGGCTGGACAGGGGAGCTGAGGGGGAATGAGCAGTTCTTC.

V usage is TRBV28 and J usage is TRBJ1-1; D is possibly TRBD1 (5 bases). CDR1 is MDHEN and CDR2 is SYDVKM in the germline V gene. V was trimmed by 4 bases and J by 10 bases, leaving 13 bases between them. This CDR3 is built from 12 residues. CDR3 amino acids: CASSSSQGAAFF. In DNA form, the CDR3 reads TGTGCCAGCAGTTCCTCTCAGGGTGCAGCTTTCTTT.

This clone was seen a single time. The genes are TRBV7-6 and TRBJ1-2, with 7 bases that match TRBD1. This CDR3 is 14 amino acids long. The V gene end was trimmed by 5 bases and the J gene end by 4 bases; junction bases not matched to a gene: 7. Germline V gives CDR1 SGHVS, CDR2 FNYEAQ. The CDR3: CASSMTGNFYGYTF. The CDR3 region has the DNA TGTGCCAGCAGCATGACAGGGAATTTCTATGGCTACACCTTC.